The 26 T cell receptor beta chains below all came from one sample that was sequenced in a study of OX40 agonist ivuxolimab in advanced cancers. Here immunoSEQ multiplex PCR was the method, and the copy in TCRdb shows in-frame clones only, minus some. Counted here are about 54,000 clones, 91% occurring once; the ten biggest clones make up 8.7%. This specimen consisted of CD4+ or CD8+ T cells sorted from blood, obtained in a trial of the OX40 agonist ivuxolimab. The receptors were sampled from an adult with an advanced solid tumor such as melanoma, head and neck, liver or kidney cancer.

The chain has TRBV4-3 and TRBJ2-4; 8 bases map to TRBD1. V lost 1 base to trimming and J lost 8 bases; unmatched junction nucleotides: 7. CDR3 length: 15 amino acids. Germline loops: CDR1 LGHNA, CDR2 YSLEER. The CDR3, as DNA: TGCGCCAGCAGCCAAGTGGTGACAGGGGCGGACATTCAGTACTTC. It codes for CASSQVVTGADIQYF.

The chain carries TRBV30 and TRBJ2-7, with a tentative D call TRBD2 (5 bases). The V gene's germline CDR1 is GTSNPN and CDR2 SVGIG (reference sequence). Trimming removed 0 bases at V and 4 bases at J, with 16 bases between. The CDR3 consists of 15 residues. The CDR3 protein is CAWSVGPSTIYEQYF. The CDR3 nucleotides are TGTGCCTGGAGTGTTGGGCCTAGCACAATTTACGAGCAGTACTTC.

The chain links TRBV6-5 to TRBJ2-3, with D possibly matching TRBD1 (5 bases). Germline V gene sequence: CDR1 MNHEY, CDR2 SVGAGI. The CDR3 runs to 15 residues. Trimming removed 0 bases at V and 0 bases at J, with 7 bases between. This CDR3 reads CASSYSGASTDTQYF. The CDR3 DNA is TGTGCCAGCAGTTACTCAGGGGCTAGCACAGATACGCAGTATTTT.

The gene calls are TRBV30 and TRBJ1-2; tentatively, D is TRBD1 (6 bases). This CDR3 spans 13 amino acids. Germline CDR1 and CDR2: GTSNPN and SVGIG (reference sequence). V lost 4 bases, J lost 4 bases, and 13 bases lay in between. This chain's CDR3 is CAWIQGMFYGYTF. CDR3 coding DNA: TGTGCCTGGATCCAGGGGATGTTCTATGGCTACACCTTC.

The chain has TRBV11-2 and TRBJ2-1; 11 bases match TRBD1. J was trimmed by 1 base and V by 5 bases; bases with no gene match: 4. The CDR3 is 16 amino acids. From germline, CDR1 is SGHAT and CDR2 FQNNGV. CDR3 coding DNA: TGTGCCAGCAGCCCCCGGGACAGGGGGTCCTACAATGAGCAGTTCTTC. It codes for CASSPRDRGSYNEQFF.

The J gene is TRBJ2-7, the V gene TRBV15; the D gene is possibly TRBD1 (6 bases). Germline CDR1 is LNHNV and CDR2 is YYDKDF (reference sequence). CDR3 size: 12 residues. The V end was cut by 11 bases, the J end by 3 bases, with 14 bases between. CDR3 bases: TGTGCCTCATCAGGGGAAGACTACGAGCAGTACTTC. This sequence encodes CASSGEDYEQYF.

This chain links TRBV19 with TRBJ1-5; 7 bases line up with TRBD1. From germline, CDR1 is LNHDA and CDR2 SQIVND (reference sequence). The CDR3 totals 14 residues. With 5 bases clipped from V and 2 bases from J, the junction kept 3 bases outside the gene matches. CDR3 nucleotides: TGTGCCAGTAGTGTAGGACAGGGCAATCAGCCCCAGCATTTT. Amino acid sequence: CASSVGQGNQPQHF.

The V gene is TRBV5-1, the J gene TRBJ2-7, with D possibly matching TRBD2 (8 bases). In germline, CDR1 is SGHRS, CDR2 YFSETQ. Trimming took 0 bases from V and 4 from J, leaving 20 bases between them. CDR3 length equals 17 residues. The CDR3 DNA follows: TGCGCCAGCAGCTTGGGACATAACCGGGAGGGGGCATACGAGCAGTACTTC. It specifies CASSLGHNREGAYEQYF.

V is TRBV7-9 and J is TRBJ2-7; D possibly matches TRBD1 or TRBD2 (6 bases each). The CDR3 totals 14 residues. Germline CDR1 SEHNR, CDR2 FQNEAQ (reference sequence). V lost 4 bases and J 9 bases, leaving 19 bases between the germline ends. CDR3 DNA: TGTGCCAGCAGCTCCCCAGAACAGGGACTCGGGCAGTACTTC. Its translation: CASSSPEQGLGQYF. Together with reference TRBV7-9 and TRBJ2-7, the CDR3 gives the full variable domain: DTGVSQNPRHKITKRGQNVTFRCDPISEHNRLYWYRQTLGQGPEFLTYFQNEAQLEKSRLLSDRFSAERPKGSFSTLEIQRTEQGDSAMYLCASSSPEQGLGQYFGPGTRLTVT.

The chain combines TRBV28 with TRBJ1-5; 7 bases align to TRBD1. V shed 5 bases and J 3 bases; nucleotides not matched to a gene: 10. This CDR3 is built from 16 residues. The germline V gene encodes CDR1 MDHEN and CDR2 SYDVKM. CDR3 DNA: TGTGCCAGCAGTGAAGACAGGGAGTATGACAATCAGCCCCAGCATTTT. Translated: CASSEDREYDNQPQHF.

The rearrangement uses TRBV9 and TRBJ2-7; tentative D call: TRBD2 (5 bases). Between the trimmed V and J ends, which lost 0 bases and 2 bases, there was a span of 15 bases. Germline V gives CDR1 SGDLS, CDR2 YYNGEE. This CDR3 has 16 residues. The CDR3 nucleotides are TGTGCCAGCAGCGTAGGTGGGAGCGCTGTCACCTACGAGCAGTACTTC. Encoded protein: CASSVGGSAVTYEQYF.

CDR3 sequence (DNA): TGTGCCAGCAGCTTAGTGGTAGCGGGAGATGAGCAGTTCTTC. It specifies CASSLVVAGDEQFF. This chain links TRBV7-6 with TRBJ2-1, with 9 bases lining up with TRBD2. Germline CDR1 reads SGHVS; CDR2 reads FNYEAQ. This CDR3 region has 14 residues. With 1 base clipped from V and 8 bases from J, the junction kept 3 bases outside the gene matches.

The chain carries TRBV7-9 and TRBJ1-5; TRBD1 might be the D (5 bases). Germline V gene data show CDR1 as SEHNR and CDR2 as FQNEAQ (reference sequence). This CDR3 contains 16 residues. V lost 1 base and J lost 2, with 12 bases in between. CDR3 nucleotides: TGTGCCAGCAGCTTAGGGGTAATAGGGGGCAATCAGCCCCAGCATTTT. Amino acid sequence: CASSLGVIGGNQPQHF.

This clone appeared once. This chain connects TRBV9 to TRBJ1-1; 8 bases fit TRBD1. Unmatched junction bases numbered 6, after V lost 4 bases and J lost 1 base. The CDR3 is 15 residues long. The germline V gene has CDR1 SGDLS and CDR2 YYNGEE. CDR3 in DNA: TGTGCCAGCAGCCATCGGACAGGGCCGAACACTGAAGCTTTCTTT. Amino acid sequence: CASSHRTGPNTEAFF.

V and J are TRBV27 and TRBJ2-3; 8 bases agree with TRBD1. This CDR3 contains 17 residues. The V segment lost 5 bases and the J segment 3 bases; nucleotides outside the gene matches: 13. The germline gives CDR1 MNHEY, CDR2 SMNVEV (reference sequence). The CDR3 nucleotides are TGTGCCAGCAGTATGATAGGTGTCCAGGGGGCGACAGATACGCAGTATTTT. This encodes CASSMIGVQGATDTQYF.

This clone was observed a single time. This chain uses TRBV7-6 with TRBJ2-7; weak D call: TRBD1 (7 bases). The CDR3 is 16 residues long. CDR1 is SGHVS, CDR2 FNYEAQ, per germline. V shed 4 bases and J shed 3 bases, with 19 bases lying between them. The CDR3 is CASSSSVRGALYEQYF. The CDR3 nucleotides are TGTGCCAGCAGCTCCTCTGTCAGGGGGGCTCTCTACGAGCAGTACTTC. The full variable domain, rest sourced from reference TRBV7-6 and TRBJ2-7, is GAGVSQSPRYKVTKRGQDVALRCDPISGHVSLYWYRQALGQGPEFLTYFNYEAQQDKSGLPNDRFSAERPEGSISTLTIQRTEQRDSAMYRCASSSSVRGALYEQYFGPGTRLTVT.

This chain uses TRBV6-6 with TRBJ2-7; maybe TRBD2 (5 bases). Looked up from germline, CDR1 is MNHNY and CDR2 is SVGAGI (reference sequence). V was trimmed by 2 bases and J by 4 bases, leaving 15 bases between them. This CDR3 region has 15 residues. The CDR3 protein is CASSYGEFGRYEQYF. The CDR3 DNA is TGTGCCAGCAGTTACGGGGAGTTCGGGCGTTACGAGCAGTACTTC.

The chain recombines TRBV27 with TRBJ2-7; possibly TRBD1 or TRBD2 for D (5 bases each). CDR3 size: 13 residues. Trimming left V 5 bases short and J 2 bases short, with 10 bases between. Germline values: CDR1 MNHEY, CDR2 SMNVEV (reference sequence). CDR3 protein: CASSGQGPYEQYF. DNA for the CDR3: TGTGCCAGCAGTGGGCAGGGACCCTACGAGCAGTACTTC.

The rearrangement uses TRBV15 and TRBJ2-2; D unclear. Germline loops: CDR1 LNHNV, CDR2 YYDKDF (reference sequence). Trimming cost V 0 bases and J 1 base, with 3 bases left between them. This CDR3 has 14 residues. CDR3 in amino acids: CATSRERNTGELFF. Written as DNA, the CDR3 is TGTGCCACCAGCAGAGAACGGAACACCGGGGAGCTGTTTTTT.

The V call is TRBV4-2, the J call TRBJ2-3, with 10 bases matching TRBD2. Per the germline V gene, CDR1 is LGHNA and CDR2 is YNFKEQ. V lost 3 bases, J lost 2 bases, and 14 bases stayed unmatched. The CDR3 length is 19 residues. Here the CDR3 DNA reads TGTGCCAGCAGCCATTACTTTCCGGGGCTAGCGGGGGACACAGATACGCAGTATTTT. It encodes CASSHYFPGLAGDTDTQYF.

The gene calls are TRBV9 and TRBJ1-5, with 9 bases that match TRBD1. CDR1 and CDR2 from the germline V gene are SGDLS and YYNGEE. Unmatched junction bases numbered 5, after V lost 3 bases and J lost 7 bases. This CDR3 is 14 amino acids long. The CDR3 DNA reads TGTGCCAGCAGCGAGACAGGGGGAGGACAGCCCCAGCATTTT. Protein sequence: CASSETGGGQPQHF.

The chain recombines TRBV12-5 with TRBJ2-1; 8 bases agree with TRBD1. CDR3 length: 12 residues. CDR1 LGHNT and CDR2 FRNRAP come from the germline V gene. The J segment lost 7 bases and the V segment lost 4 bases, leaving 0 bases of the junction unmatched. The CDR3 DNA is TGTGCTAGTGGTTGGACAGGGAATGAGCAGTTCTTC. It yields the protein CASGWTGNEQFF.

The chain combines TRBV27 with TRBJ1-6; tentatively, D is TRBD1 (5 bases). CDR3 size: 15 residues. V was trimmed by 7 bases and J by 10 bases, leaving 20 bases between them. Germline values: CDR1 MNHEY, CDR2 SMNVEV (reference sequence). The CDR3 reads CASTPGSPGSSPLHF. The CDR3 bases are TGTGCCAGCACTCCAGGGTCCCCGGGAAGCTCACCCCTCCACTTT.

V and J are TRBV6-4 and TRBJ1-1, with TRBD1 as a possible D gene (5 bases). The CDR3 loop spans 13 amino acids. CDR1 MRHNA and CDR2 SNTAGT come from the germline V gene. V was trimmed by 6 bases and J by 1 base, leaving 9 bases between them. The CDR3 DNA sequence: TGTGCCAGCAGCGAGACAGCGAACACTGAAGCTTTCTTT. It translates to CASSETANTEAFF.

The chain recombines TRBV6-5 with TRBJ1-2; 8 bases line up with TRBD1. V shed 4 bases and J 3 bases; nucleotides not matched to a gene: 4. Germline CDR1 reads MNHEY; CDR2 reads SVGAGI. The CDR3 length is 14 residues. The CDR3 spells CASSSGGAYYGYTF. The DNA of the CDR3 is TGTGCCAGCAGTTCAGGGGGCGCATACTATGGCTACACCTTC.

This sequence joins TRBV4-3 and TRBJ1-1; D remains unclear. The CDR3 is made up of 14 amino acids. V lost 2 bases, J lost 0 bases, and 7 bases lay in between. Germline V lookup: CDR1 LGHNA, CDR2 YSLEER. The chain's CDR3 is CASSQFGVNTEAFF. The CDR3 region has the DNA TGCGCCAGCAGCCAATTCGGGGTGAACACTGAAGCTTTCTTT.